The rows below give T cell receptor beta chains drawn from one sample of a study of shared clonotypes between healthy human individuals. The data were produced by immunoSEQ multiplex PCR, yet TCRdb's version contains in-frame clones alone and is incomplete. The table has more than 550,000 clones, about 90% seen once. The sample consisted of memory CD8+ T cells from PBMCs. The receptors shown here come from a man aged 18 to 30 in good health. Some clones in this sample may be carry-over from other donors' samples. The CDR3 runs from the conserved cysteine through the conserved F or W. The D gene is left open where the match is weak. Expanded clones are given a class, and other clones once, few, many or no size at all.

j_call d_call clone_size v_call cdr3_aa cdr3_nt
TRBJ2-1 . once TRBV12-2 CASRLDPSGSGNEQFF TGTGCAAGTCGCTTAGACCCTAGCGGGAGTGGCAATGAGCAGTTCTTC
TRBJ1-4 . . TRBV12-2 CASRRGPPPEKLFF TGTGCAAGTCGCAGGGGCCCACCCCCCGAAAAACTGTTTTTT
TRBJ1-1 . once TRBV5-4 CASSQLGHLGTEAFF TGTGCCAGCAGCCAGCTGGGACATTTGGGGACTGAAGCTTTCTTT
TRBJ2-1 TRBD2 . TRBV30 CAWDSGLIYNEQFF TGTGCCTGGGACTCGGGACTAATTTACAATGAGCAGTTCTTC
TRBJ2-7 . . TRBV28 CASSFTDGEQYF TGTGCCAGCAGTTTTACAGACGGCGAGCAGTACTTC
TRBJ2-7 TRBD1 . TRBV7-9 CASSPGTGGTAQYF TGTGCCAGCAGCCCCGGGACAGGGGGAACGGCGCAGTACTTC
TRBJ2-7 . many TRBV10-3 CAVTGPPSYEQYF TGTGCCGTCACAGGGCCCCCCTCCTACGAGCAGTACTTC
TRBJ2-1 . . TRBV10-3 CAISEDRALYSDNEQFF TGTGCCATCAGTGAGGACCGGGCCCTATATTCAGACAATGAGCAGTTCTTC
TRBJ2-7 . . TRBV15 CATSRAGRYYEQYF TGTGCCACCAGCAGAGCGGGCAGATACTACGAGCAGTACTTC
TRBJ2-7 . . TRBV11-3 CASSLDPSYEQYF TGTGCCAGCAGCTTAGACCCCAGCTACGAGCAGTACTTC
TRBJ2-7 TRBD1 . TRBV13 CASSPPGQSYEQYF TGTGCCAGCAGCCCACCGGGACAGTCCTACGAGCAGTACTTC
TRBJ2-2 . many TRBV6-4 CASSDGVATTGELFF TGTGCCAGCAGTGACGGGGTAGCAACAACCGGGGAGCTGTTTTTT
TRBJ2-1 . once TRBV4-3 CASSQALTSYNEQFF TGCGCCAGCAGCCAAGCCCTCACCAGTTACAATGAGCAGTTCTTC
TRBJ2-7 TRBD2 . TRBV4-1 CASSPHSGTSGYEQYF TGCGCCAGCAGCCCACATTCCGGGACTAGCGGCTACGAGCAGTACTTC
TRBJ2-1 . . TRBV10-3 CATQPLVGLTSLSYNEQFF TGTGCCACCCAACCGTTAGTTGGACTAACCTCCTTATCCTACAATGAGCAGTTCTTC
TRBJ1-4 . . TRBV9 CASSVWASGGEKLFF TGTGCCAGCAGCGTATGGGCCTCGGGGGGTGAAAAACTGTTTTTT
TRBJ2-3 . . TRBV11-3 CASSLDPRADTQYF TGTGCCAGCAGCTTAGACCCCCGGGCAGATACGCAGTATTTT
TRBJ1-1 . few TRBV2 CASSHRQGKTEAFF TGTGCCAGCAGTCACCGTCAGGGTAAGACTGAAGCTTTCTTT